Listed below are T cell receptor beta chains from one sample, sequenced in a study of T cell changes during pregnancy in multiple sclerosis. TCRdb's copy holds only in-frame clones and misses some; the assay was immunoSEQ multiplex PCR. Here the sample spans about 68,000 clones, 90% being singletons. The source material was peripheral blood, sampled in the third trimester of pregnancy. The receptors were gathered from a female donor with multiple sclerosis, enrolled in a pregnancy study. Each CDR3 is given with its conserved first and last residue. The order of the fields is V gene, CDR3 protein.

v_gene: TRBV5-1; CDR3aa: CASTTGGGGSNEQFF
v_gene: TRBV10-3; CDR3aa: CATGAADTQYF
v_gene: TRBV4-3; CDR3aa: CASSQDFRGFPDTQYF
v_gene: TRBV13; CDR3aa: CASSAGTPAGGQVKNSPLHF
v_gene: TRBV18; CDR3aa: CASSPSESNEQFF
v_gene: TRBV2; CDR3aa: CASIGLSNTEAFF
v_gene: TRBV5-8; CDR3aa: CASSPGSEWETQYF
v_gene: TRBV29-1; CDR3aa: CSVETETGDKRPGEKLFF
v_gene: TRBV7-2; CDR3aa: CASRFAGGVHEQFF
v_gene: TRBV21-1; CDR3aa: CASSVGQGSFFVAKNIQYF
v_gene: TRBV19; CDR3aa: CASSSPDNTGNTIYF
v_gene: TRBV30; CDR3aa: CAYTSGTYNSPLHF
v_gene: TRBV5-8; CDR3aa: CASNFGHKETQYF
v_gene: TRBV27; CDR3aa: CASSSPGGLAGVSEQFF
v_gene: TRBV6-5; CDR3aa: CASRGPGQGAREQYF
v_gene: TRBV7-9; CDR3aa: CASSLRSTYEQYF
v_gene: TRBV30; CDR3aa: CAWSAYNEQFF
v_gene: TRBV19; CDR3aa: CASSLQGYEQYF
v_gene: TRBV5-6; CDR3aa: CASSLDRDTEAFF
v_gene: TRBV14; CDR3aa: CASSSPGTNYNEQFF
v_gene: TRBV2; CDR3aa: CASTPQGYNEQFF
v_gene: TRBV6-5; CDR3aa: CASSPSGGLQETQYF
v_gene: TRBV5-1; CDR3aa: CASSPAVRKETQYF